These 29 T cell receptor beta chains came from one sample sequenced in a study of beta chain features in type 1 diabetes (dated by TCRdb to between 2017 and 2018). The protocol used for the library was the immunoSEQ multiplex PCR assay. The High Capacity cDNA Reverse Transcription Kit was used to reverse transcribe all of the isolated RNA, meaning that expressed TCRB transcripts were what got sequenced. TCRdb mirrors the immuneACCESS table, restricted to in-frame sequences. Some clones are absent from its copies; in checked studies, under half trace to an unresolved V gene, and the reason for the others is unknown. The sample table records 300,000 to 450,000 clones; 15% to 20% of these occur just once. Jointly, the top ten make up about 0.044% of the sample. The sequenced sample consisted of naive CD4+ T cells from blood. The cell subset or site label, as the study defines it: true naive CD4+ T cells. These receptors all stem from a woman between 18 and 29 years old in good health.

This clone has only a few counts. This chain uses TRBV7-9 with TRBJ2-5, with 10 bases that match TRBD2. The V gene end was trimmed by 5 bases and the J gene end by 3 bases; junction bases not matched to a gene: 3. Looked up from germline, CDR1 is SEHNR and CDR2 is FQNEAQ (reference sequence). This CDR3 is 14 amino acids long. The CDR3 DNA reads TGTGCCAGCAGCCCCGGACTAGCGGAAGAGACCCAGTACTTC. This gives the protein CASSPGLAEETQYF. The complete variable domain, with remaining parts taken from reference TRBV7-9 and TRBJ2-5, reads DTGVSQNPRHKITKRGQNVTFRCDPISEHNRLYWYRQTLGQGPEFLTYFQNEAQLEKSRLLSDRFSAERPKGSFSTLEIQRTEQGDSAMYLCASSPGLAEETQYFGPGTRLLVL.

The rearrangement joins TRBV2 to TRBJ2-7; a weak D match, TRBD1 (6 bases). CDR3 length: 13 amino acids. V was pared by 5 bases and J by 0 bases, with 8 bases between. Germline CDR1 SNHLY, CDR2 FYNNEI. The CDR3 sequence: CASSYRASYEQYF. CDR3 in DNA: TGTGCCAGCAGTTACAGGGCCTCCTACGAGCAGTACTTC.

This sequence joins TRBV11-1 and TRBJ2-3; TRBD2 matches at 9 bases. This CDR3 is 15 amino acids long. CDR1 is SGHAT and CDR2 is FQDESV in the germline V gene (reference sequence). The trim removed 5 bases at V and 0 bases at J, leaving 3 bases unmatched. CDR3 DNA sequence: TGTGCCAGCAGCCCGAGCGGGAGGAGCACAGATACGCAGTATTTT. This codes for CASSPSGRSTDTQYF.

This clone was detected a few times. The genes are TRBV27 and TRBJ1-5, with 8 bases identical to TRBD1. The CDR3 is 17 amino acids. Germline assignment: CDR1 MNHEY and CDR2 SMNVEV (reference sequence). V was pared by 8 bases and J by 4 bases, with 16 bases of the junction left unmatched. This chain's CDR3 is CASQEVGGQGANQPQHF. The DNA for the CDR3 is TGTGCCAGCCAGGAGGTTGGGGGGCAGGGGGCGAATCAGCCCCAGCATTTT.

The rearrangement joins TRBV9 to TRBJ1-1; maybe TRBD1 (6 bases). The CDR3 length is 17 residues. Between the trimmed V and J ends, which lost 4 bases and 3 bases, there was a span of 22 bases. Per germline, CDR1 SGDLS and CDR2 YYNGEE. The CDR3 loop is CASSTRGGRLADTEAFF. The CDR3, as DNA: TGTGCCAGCAGCACGAGGGGGGGGCGATTGGCGGACACTGAAGCTTTCTTT. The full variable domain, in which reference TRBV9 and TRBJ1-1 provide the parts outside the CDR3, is DSGVTQTPKHLITATGQRVTLRCSPRSGDLSVYWYQQSLDQGLQFLIQYYNGEERAKGNILERFSAQQFPDLHSELNLSSLELGDSALYFCASSTRGGRLADTEAFFGQGTRLTVV.

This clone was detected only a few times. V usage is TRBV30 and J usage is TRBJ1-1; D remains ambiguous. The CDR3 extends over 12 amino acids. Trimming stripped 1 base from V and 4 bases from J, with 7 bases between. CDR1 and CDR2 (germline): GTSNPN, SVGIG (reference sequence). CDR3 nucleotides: TGTGCCTGGAGTGGGGCGCGCACTGAAGCTTTCTTT. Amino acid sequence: CAWSGARTEAFF.

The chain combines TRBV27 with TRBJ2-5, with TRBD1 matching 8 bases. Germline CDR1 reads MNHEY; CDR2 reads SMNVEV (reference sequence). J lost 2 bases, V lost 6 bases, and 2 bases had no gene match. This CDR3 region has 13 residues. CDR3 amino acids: CASRGTGQETQYF. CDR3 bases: TGTGCCAGCAGGGGGACAGGTCAAGAGACCCAGTACTTC.

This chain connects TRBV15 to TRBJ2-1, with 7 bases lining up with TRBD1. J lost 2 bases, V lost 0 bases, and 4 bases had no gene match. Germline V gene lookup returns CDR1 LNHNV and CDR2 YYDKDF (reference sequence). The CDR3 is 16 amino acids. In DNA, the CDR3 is TGTGCCACCAGCAGAGATCTGACAGGGACCTACAATGAGCAGTTCTTC. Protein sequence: CATSRDLTGTYNEQFF.

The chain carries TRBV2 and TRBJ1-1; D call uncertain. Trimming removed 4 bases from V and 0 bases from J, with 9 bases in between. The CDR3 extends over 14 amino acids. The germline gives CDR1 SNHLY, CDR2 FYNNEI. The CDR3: CASSGGGMNTEAFF. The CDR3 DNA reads TGTGCCAGCAGTGGTGGCGGAATGAACACTGAAGCTTTCTTT.

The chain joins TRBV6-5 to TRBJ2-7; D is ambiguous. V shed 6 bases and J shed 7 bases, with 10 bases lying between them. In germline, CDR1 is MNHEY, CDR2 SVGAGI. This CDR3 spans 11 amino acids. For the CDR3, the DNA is TGTGCCAGCAGCCTCGCTCGGGAGCAGTACTTC. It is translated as CASSLAREQYF.

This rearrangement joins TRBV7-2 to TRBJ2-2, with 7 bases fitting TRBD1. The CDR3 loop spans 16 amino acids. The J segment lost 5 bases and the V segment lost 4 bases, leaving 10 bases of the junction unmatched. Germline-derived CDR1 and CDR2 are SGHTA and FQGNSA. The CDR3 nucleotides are TGTGCCAGCAGCTCCTCTTCCGGGACAGAAACCGGGGAGCTGTTTTTT. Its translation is CASSSSSGTETGELFF. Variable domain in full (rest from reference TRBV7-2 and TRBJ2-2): GAGVSQSPSNKVTEKGKDVELRCDPISGHTALYWYRQSLGQGLEFLIYFQGNSAPDKSGLPSDRFSAERTGGSVSTLTIQRTQQEDSAVYLCASSSSSGTETGELFFGEGSRLTVL.

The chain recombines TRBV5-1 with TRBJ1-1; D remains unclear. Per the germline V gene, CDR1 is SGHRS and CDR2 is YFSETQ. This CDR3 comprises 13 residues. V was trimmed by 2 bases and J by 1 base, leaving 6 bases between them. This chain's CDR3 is CASSLSRNTEAFF. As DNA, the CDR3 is TGCGCCAGCAGCTTATCCAGGAACACTGAAGCTTTCTTT.

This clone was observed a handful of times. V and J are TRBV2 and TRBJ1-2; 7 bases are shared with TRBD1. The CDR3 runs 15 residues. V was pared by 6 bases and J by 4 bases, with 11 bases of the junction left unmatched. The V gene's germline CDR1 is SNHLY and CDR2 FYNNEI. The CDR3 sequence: CASRATGAVGYGYTF. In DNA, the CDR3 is TGTGCCAGCAGAGCCACAGGGGCGGTCGGCTATGGCTACACCTTC.

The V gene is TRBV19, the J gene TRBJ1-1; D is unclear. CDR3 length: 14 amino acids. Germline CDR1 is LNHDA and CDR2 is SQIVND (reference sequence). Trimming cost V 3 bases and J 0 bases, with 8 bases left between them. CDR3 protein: CASSMGSMNTEAFF. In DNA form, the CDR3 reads TGTGCCAGTAGTATGGGTAGCATGAACACTGAAGCTTTCTTT.

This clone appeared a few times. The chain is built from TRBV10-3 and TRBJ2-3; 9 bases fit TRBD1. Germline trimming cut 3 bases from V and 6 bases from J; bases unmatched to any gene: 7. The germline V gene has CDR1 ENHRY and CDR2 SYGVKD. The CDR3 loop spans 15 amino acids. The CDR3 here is CAISDGQGRADTQYF. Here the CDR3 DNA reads TGTGCCATCAGTGATGGACAGGGGAGGGCGGATACGCAGTATTTT.

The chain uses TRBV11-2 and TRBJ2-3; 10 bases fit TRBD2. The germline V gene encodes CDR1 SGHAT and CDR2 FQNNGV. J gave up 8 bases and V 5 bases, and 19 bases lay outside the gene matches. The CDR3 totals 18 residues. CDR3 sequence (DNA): TGTGCCAGCAGCCCCTTGCGTTGGGTAGCGGGAGGTCGGGGTACGCAGTATTTT. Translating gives CASSPLRWVAGGRGTQYF.

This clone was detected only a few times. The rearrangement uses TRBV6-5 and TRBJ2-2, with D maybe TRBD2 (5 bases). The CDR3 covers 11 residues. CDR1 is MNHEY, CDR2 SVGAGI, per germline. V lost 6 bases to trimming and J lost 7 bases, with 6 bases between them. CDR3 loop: CASRTSGELFF. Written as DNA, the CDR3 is TGTGCCAGCAGAACTAGCGGGGAGCTGTTTTTT.

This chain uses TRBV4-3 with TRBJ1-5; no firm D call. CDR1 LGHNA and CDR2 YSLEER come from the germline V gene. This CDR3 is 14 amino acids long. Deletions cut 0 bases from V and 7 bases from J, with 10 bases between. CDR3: CASSQETVFQPQHF. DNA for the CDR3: TGCGCCAGCAGCCAAGAAACAGTCTTCCAGCCCCAGCATTTT.

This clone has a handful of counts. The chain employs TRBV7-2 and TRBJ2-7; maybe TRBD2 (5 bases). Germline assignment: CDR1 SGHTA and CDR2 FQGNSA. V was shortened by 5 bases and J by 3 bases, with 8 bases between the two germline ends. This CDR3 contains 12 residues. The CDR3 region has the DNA TGTGCCAGCAGCCCCCGGGACTACGAGCAGTACTTC. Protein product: CASSPRDYEQYF. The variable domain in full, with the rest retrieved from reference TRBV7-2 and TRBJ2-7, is GAGVSQSPSNKVTEKGKDVELRCDPISGHTALYWYRQSLGQGLEFLIYFQGNSAPDKSGLPSDRFSAERTGGSVSTLTIQRTQQEDSAVYLCASSPRDYEQYFGPGTRLTVT.

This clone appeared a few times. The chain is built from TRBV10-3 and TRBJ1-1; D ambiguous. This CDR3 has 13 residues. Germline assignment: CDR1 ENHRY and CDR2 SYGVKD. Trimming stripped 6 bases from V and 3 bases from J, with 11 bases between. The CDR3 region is CAIRGSGDTEAFF. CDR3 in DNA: TGTGCCATCAGAGGGTCGGGAGACACTGAAGCTTTCTTT.

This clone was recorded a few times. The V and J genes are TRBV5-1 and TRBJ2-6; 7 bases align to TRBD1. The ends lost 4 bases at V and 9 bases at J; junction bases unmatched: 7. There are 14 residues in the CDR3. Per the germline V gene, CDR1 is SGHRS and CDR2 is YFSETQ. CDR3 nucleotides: TGCGCCAGCAGCCCCGGGACAGCCTTCAACGTCCTGACTTTC. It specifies CASSPGTAFNVLTF. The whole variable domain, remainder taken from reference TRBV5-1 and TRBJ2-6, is KAGVTQTPRYLIKTRGQQVTLSCSPISGHRSVSWYQQTPGQGLQFLFEYFSETQRNKGNFPGRFSGRQFSNSRSEMNVSTLELGDSALYLCASSPGTAFNVLTFGAGSRLTVL.

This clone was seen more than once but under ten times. The CDR3 protein is CASSQDINYGYTF. CDR3 DNA: TGTGCCAGCAGCCAAGATATAAACTATGGCTACACCTTC. The chain uses TRBV4-2 and TRBJ1-2; no clear D. Trimming removed 0 bases from V and 2 bases from J, with 4 bases in between. Germline V lookup: CDR1 LGHNA, CDR2 YNFKEQ. The CDR3 covers 13 residues.

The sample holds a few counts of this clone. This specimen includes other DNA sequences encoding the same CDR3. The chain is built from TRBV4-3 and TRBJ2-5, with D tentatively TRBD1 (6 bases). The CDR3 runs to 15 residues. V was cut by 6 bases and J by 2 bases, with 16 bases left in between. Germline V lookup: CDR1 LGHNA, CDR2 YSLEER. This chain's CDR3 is CASSPGQNSQETQYF. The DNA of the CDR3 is TGCGCCAGCAGTCCCGGACAGAACTCTCAAGAGACCCAGTACTTC.

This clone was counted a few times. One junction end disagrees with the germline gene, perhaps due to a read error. CDR3 DNA: TGTGCTAGCAGTCGAGGACAGGGGGCCGTAGATACGCAGTATTTT. Encoded protein: CASSRGQGAVDTQYF. The chain has TRBV7-7 and TRBJ2-3, with 11 bases that match TRBD1. The CDR3 totals 15 residues. CDR1 is SSHAT and CDR2 is FNYEAQ in the germline V gene (reference sequence).

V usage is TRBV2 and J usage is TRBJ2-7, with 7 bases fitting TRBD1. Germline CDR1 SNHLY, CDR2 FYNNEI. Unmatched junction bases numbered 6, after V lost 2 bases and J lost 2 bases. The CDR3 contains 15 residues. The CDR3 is CASSERTGATYEQYF. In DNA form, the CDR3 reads TGTGCCAGCAGTGAACGAACAGGGGCCACCTACGAGCAGTACTTC.

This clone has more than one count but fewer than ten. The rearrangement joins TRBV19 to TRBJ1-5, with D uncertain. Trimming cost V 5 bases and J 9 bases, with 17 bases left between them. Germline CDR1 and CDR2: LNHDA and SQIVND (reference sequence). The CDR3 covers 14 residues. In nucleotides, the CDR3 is TGTGCCAGTAGTGTAAGCCCGTTCGGGAGGCCCCAGCATTTT. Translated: CASSVSPFGRPQHF.

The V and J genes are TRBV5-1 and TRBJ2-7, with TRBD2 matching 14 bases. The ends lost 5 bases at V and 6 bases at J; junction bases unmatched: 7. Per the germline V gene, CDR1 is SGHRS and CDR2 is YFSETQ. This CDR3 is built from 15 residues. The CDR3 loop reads CASSQGLAGGSEQYF. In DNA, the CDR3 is TGCGCCAGCAGTCAAGGACTAGCGGGGGGTTCCGAGCAGTACTTC. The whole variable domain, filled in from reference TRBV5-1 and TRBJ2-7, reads KAGVTQTPRYLIKTRGQQVTLSCSPISGHRSVSWYQQTPGQGLQFLFEYFSETQRNKGNFPGRFSGRQFSNSRSEMNVSTLELGDSALYLCASSQGLAGGSEQYFGPGTRLTVT.

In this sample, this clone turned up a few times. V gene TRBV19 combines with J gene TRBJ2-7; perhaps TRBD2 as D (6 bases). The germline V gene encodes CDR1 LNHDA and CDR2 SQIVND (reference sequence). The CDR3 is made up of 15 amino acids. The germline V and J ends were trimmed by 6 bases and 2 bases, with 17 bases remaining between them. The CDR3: CASSHTGDRPYEQYF. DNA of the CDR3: TGTGCCAGTAGCCACACGGGAGATCGACCCTACGAGCAGTACTTC. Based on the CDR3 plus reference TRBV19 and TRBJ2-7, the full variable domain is DGGITQSPKYLFRKEGQNVTLSCEQNLNHDAMYWYRQDPGQGLRLIYYSQIVNDFQKGDIAEGYSVSREKKESFPLTVTSAQKNPTAFYLCASSHTGDRPYEQYFGPGTRLTVT.

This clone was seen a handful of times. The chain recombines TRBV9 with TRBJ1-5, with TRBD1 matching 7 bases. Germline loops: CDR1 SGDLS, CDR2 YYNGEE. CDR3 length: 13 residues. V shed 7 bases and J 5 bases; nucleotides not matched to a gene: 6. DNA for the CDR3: TGTGCCAGCGGCCCCAGGGGGGATCAGCCCCAGCATTTT. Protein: CASGPRGDQPQHF.